This passage covers 4 T cell receptor beta chains from one sample sequenced in a study of blood T cells in healthy people across ages. It was with a sample-barcoded 5' primer and a J-beta primer mix that a second PCR of roughly 7 to 12 cycles was run. TCRdb independently ran MiXCR on the 5' RACE reads; one entry per CDR3 protein. This table has some 1.8 million distinct CDR3 sequences, roughly two fifths appearing once. Sample: blood. The receptors here all came from a human donor in good health.

This chain connects TRBV4-3 to TRBJ2-4; 15 bases are shared with TRBD2. With the DNA end fitting TRBJ2-7 better, the J assignment may be wrong. CDR3 size: 19 residues. From germline, CDR1 is LGHNA and CDR2 YSLEER. CDR3 DNA: TGCGCCAGCAGCCAAGAACCCTGGACTAGCGGGGGGGGCCACTACGAGCAGTACTTC. Amino acids: CASSQEPWTSGGGHYEQYF.

This clonotype appeared a few times. At one boundary the junction diverges from the germline segment, which might be a read error. DNA for the CDR3: TGTGCCGGCAGCCCTGGAAGGGTCGGCTACACCTTC. It is translated as CAGSPGRVGYTF. The genes are TRBV7-9 and TRBJ1-2, with unresolved D. The CDR3 is made up of 12 amino acids. Germline assignment: CDR1 SEHNR and CDR2 FQNEAQ (reference sequence).

This clonotype was seen more than once but under ten times. The rearrangement links TRBV29-1 to TRBJ2-3; D remains ambiguous. Trimming cost V 0 bases and J 2 bases, with 9 bases left between them. The germline V gene has CDR1 SQVTM and CDR2 ANQGSEA. The CDR3 loop spans 14 amino acids. CDR3 in DNA: TGCAGCGTTGAAGATCTACTTACCACAGATACGCAGTATTTT. It translates to CSVEDLLTTDTQYF.

J is TRBJ2-3 and V is TRBV6-1; tentative D call: TRBD2 (5 bases). Germline V CDR1 and CDR2: MNHNS, SASEGT. The CDR3 has 16 residues. The V and J ends lost 8 bases and 0 bases respectively, with 18 bases between them. CDR3 DNA sequence: TGTGCCAGCGAACTAGTCGGGCCACTTAGCACAGATACGCAGTATTTT. Translated, it gives CASELVGPLSTDTQYF.